What follows are 18 T cell receptor beta chains derived from one specimen sequenced in a study of response to subunit inactivated influenza vaccine. TCRdb ran MiXCR on the RT-PCR reads and lists one entry per CDR3 protein. This sample has 630,000 or so distinct CDR3 sequences; less than 20% occur once, and the top ten carry 11%. Specimen: PBMCs from blood, collected approximately 13 days after vaccination. The receptors here all came from a man in his forties or fifties who received an inactivated influenza vaccine.

This clonotype was seen many times. The J gene is TRBJ2-1, the V gene TRBV5-1; a possible D gene is TRBD1 (5 bases). The germline CDR1 and CDR2 sequences are SGHRS and YFSETQ. Deletions cut 5 bases from V and 8 bases from J, with 14 bases between. CDR3 length: 13 amino acids. CDR3 region: CASSTGPHDEQFF. CDR3 nucleotide sequence: TGCGCCAGCAGTACAGGTCCCCACGATGAGCAGTTCTTC. The full variable domain, with the rest looked up from reference TRBV5-1 and TRBJ2-1, is KAGVTQTPRYLIKTRGQQVTLSCSPISGHRSVSWYQQTPGQGLQFLFEYFSETQRNKGNFPGRFSGRQFSNSRSEMNVSTLELGDSALYLCASSTGPHDEQFFGPGTRLTVL.

This chain joins TRBV4-1 and TRBJ1-3; TRBD1 is a possible D gene (6 bases). V was clipped by 0 bases and J by 0 bases, with 12 bases between them. This CDR3 has 17 residues. Germline-derived CDR1 and CDR2 are MGHRA and YSYEKL. In DNA form, the CDR3 reads TGCGCCAGCAGCCAAGATTGGGGGGCACTCTCTGGAAACACCATATATTTT. Translation gives CASSQDWGALSGNTIYF.

This clonotype was seen more than once but under ten times. The V gene is TRBV20-1, the J gene TRBJ2-7; weak D call: TRBD1 (6 bases). Trimming left V 3 bases short and J 5 bases short, with 17 bases between. There are 14 residues in the CDR3. The germline V gene encodes CDR1 DFQATT and CDR2 SNEGSKA (reference sequence). CDR3 coding DNA: TGCAGTGCTAGGGATCTAGGGGGACGAGACGAGCAGTACTTC. It yields the protein CSARDLGGRDEQYF.

This clonotype was seen a few times. The chain is built from TRBV28 and TRBJ1-5; D remains ambiguous. The CDR3 extends over 13 amino acids. CDR1 and CDR2 (germline): MDHEN, SYDVKM. Trimming removed 3 bases at V and 4 bases at J, with 7 bases between. DNA for the CDR3: TGTGCCAGCAGTTTTCAGCCGAATCAGCCCCAGCATTTT. This codes for CASSFQPNQPQHF.

The chain links TRBV28 to TRBJ1-6; 8 nucleotides match TRBD1. The V and J ends lost 10 bases and 8 bases, in that order; junction bases with no gene match: 7. There are 13 residues in the CDR3. Germline assignment: CDR1 MDHEN and CDR2 SYDVKM. CDR3 bases: TGTGCCATCCGGGAGGGACAGGATTCACCCCTCCACTTT. This gives the protein CAIREGQDSPLHF.

Ten or more counts support this clonotype. The DNA for the CDR3 is TGCAGTGCCCAGGGGCCCGGGGAGCTGTTTTTT. This codes for CSAQGPGELFF. The genes are TRBV20-1 and TRBJ2-2; D may be TRBD1 (6 bases). The CDR3 is 11 amino acids. Trimming pared 6 bases from V and 6 bases from J, leaving 8 bases between. Germline-derived CDR1 and CDR2 are DFQATT and SNEGSKA (reference sequence).

This clonotype was seen repeatedly, ten times or more. This chain connects TRBV20-1 to TRBJ2-5, with TRBD2 matching over 9 bases. Germline values: CDR1 DFQATT, CDR2 SNEGSKA (reference sequence). This CDR3 region has 12 residues. The CDR3 sequence is CFTSGPQETQYF. CDR3 coding DNA: TGCTTTACTAGCGGGCCGCAAGAGACCCAGTACTTC.

The chain links TRBV27 to TRBJ2-1, with 8 bases fitting TRBD2. The CDR3 extends over 19 amino acids. Unmatched junction bases numbered 13, after V lost 1 base and J lost 2 bases. Germline V gene data show CDR1 as MNHEY and CDR2 as SMNVEV (reference sequence). CDR3 loop: CASSLFIVGAGEAYNEQFF. CDR3 DNA: TGTGCCAGCAGTTTATTTATAGTTGGAGCGGGGGAGGCCTACAATGAGCAGTTCTTC.

The rearrangement uses TRBV6-2 or TRBV6-3 and TRBJ2-5; D possibly uses TRBD1 or TRBD2 (5 bases each). The CDR3 is 16 amino acids. Germline CDR1 reads MNHEY; CDR2 reads SVGEGT. The germline V and J ends were trimmed by 5 bases and 5 bases, with 21 bases remaining between them. The DNA for the CDR3 is TGTGCCAGCAGTAGATCGGGACGAACCCGTGTGGAGACCCAGTACTTC. Translation: CASSRSGRTRVETQYF.

The rearrangement joins TRBV7-9 to TRBJ2-3, with D perhaps assigned TRBD1 or TRBD2 (6 bases each). V lost 5 bases, J lost 11 bases, and 8 bases lay in between. This CDR3 contains 10 residues. Germline CDR1 reads SEHNR; CDR2 reads FQNEAQ (reference sequence). The CDR3, as DNA: TGTGCCAGCAGCGGAGGGGGGCAGTATTTT. This encodes CASSGGGQYF.

This clonotype was observed a few times. The chain is built from TRBV12-3 or TRBV12-4 and TRBJ1-2; D not certain. Trimming cost V 3 bases and J 0 bases, with 14 bases left between them. The CDR3 contains 16 residues. The CDR3 nucleotides read TGTGCCAGCAGTTTCACCCTGACTCAAGCTAACTATGGCTACACCTTC. Translation: CASSFTLTQANYGYTF.

This chain links TRBV4-1 with TRBJ2-1; 8 nucleotides align to TRBD2. V shed 0 bases, J shed 9 bases, and the junction held 10 bases outside the gene matches. Germline CDR1 MGHRA, CDR2 YSYEKL. There are 16 residues in the CDR3. The CDR3 spells CASSQDRAGGRFEQFF. CDR3 bases: TGCGCCAGCAGCCAAGATCGGGCGGGGGGCCGCTTTGAGCAGTTCTTC.

This clonotype was seen a handful of times. This chain joins TRBV18 and TRBJ2-2; the D is unclear. CDR1 and CDR2 (germline): KGHSH, LQKENI. CDR3 length: 16 amino acids. V was cut by 3 bases and J by 0 bases, with 11 bases left in between. The CDR3 DNA reads TGTGCCAGCTCACCGTACAGCCCCGCGAACACCGGGGAGCTGTTTTTT. Translation gives CASSPYSPANTGELFF.

J is TRBJ2-3 and V is TRBV6-5; D may be TRBD1 or TRBD2 (5 bases each). CDR1 and CDR2 (germline): MNHEY, SVGAGI. V lost 2 bases and J lost 2, with 11 bases in between. This CDR3 comprises 15 residues. The CDR3 is CASSYGGVNTDTQYF. The CDR3 DNA sequence: TGTGCCAGCAGTTACGGGGGAGTTAACACAGATACGCAGTATTTT.

This clonotype was picked up a small number of times. The chain couples TRBV20-1 to TRBJ1-3; 10 bases are shared with TRBD1. The CDR3 sequence is 15 residues long. CDR1 and CDR2 from the germline V gene are DFQATT and SNEGSKA (reference sequence). V trimming: 6 bases; J trimming: 0 bases; junction bases outside the gene matches: 5. CDR3 nucleotides: TGCAGTGCCTCGACAGGGGGCCGCTCTGGAAACACCATATATTTT. Translation gives CSASTGGRSGNTIYF.

This clonotype was detected a few times. J is TRBJ2-1 and V is TRBV7-2; 8 bases line up with TRBD2. Losses at the gene ends were 6 bases for V and 0 bases for J; bases not matched to a gene: 4. The CDR3 spans 15 residues. CDR1 is SGHTA and CDR2 is FQGNSA in the germline V gene. The DNA of the CDR3 is TGTGCCAGCAGTTCTAGCGGGCACTCCTACAATGAGCAGTTCTTC. This sequence encodes CASSSSGHSYNEQFF.

The chain recombines TRBV5-1 with TRBJ2-4; TRBD1 matches at 7 bases. Trimming removed 9 bases from V and 1 base from J; junction bases left unmatched: 10. From germline, CDR1 is SGHRS and CDR2 YFSETQ. This CDR3 spans 15 amino acids. CDR3 in amino acids: CAKSPTDRAKNIQYF. DNA of the CDR3: TGCGCCAAGAGCCCAACGGACAGGGCCAAAAACATTCAGTACTTC.

The chain uses TRBV5-1 and TRBJ2-1, with 9 bases aligning to TRBD2. The CDR3 has 15 amino acids. Unmatched junction bases numbered 10, after V lost 4 bases and J lost 8 bases. Germline V gene data show CDR1 as SGHRS and CDR2 as YFSETQ. The CDR3, as DNA: TGCGCCAGCAGCAGGGGGCGGGAGGGCCTGGATGAGCAGTTCTTC. It yields the protein CASSRGREGLDEQFF.